The rows below give T cell receptor beta chains drawn from one sample of a study of spatial heterogeneity in lung cancer. From the 5' RACE reads, TCRdb called clonotypes with MiXCR, one entry per CDR3 protein. Here the sample spans under 150,000 distinct CDR3 sequences, about a tenth being singletons. The starting material was PBMCs, obtained at follow-up. The receptor source for this set is a female donor with early-stage non-small cell lung cancer. The CDR3 runs from the conserved cysteine through the conserved F or W. The order of the fields is J gene, D gene, CDR3 length, V gene, clone size, CDR3 DNA, CDR3 protein. D genes are given only for firm matches. The size entry is marked missing in some rows and otherwise reads once, few, many or a size class.

TRBJ2-5	NA	12	TRBV12-3/TRBV12-4	few	TGTGCCAGCAGCCCCGGGCTAGAGACCCAGTACTTC	CASSPGLETQYF
TRBJ2-5	NA	15	TRBV12-3/TRBV12-4	NA	TGTGCCAGCAGTTTATCCCAGGGCCGATTGTTGTCCCAGTACTTC	CASSLSQGRLLSQYF
TRBJ2-2	NA	15	TRBV7-2	NA	TGTGCCAGCAGCATACGACTAGGTCTGGCCGGGGAGCTGTTTTTT	CASSIRLGLAGELFF
TRBJ1-1	NA	14	TRBV5-1	NA	TGCGCCAGCAGCTCTGGTCAGGGAAACGCTGAAGCTTTCTTT	CASSSGQGNAEAFF
TRBJ2-7	TRBD1	15	TRBV28	many	TGTGCCAGCAGTCCGGGACAGGGGGCCACCTACGAGCAGTACTTC	CASSPGQGATYEQYF
TRBJ2-7	TRBD2	14	TRBV20-1	many	TGCAGTGCTGTATTAGCGGGGCCTTTCTACGAGCAGTACTTC	CSAVLAGPFYEQYF
TRBJ1-2	NA	13	TRBV3-1	few	TGTGCCAGCAGCCAGGGGCTCACAGTTGGCTACACCTTC	CASSQGLTVGYTF
TRBJ2-1	NA	11	TRBV10-3	many	TGTGCCATCATGGGAGTTGGTGAGCAGTTCTTC	CAIMGVGEQFF
TRBJ1-2	NA	12	TRBV29-1	few	TGCAGCGCAAGCATGACAAATCGTGGCTACACCTTC	CSASMTNRGYTF
TRBJ2-1	TRBD1	12	TRBV9	NA	TGTGCCAGCAGCTCCACGGACAGGGCGCAGTTCTTC	CASSSTDRAQFF
TRBJ1-1	NA	12	TRBV12-3/TRBV12-4	NA	TGTGCCAGCAGTTTCGGTACTGTCCTCCGCATCTTT	CASSFGTVLRIF
TRBJ1-1	NA	14	TRBV6-5	few	TGTGCCAGCAGCACGGGGGGTAGGCACACTGAAGCTTTCTTT	CASSTGGRHTEAFF
TRBJ2-1	TRBD2	13	TRBV7-2	few	TGTGCCAGCAGCCCGGGGGGGCCAGGAGAGCAGTTCTTC	CASSPGGPGEQFF